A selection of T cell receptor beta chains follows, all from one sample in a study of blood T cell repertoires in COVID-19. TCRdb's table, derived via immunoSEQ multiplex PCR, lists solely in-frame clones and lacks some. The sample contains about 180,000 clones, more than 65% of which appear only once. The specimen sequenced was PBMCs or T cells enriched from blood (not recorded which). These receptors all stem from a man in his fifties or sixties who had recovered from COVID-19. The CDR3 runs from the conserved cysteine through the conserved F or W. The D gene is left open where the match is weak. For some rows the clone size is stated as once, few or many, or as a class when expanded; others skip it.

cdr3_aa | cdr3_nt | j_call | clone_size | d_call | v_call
CASNQDRGNTEAFF | TGTGCCAGTAACCAGGACAGGGGGAACACTGAAGCTTTCTTT | TRBJ1-1 | - | TRBD1 | TRBV19
CASSFDRGNYGYTF | TGTGCCAGCAGCTTTGACAGGGGTAACTATGGCTACACCTTC | TRBJ1-2 | few | TRBD1 | TRBV7-8
CASSMQTQRTGVDSPLHF | TGTGCCAGTAGTATGCAGACCCAGCGGACAGGGGTAGATTCACCCCTCCACTTT | TRBJ1-6 | - | TRBD1 | TRBV19
CASSHGTGNSPLHF | TGTGCCAGCAGCCATGGGACAGGAAATTCACCCCTCCACTTT | TRBJ1-6 | - | TRBD1 | TRBV3-1/TRBV3-2
CASNLWQTGGEKLFF | TGTGCCAGCAATTTGTGGCAGACGGGGGGTGAAAAACTGTTTTTT | TRBJ1-4 | once | - | TRBV6-5
CASSSIPGQNTEAFF | TGCGCCAGCAGCTCAATTCCGGGACAGAACACTGAAGCTTTCTTT | TRBJ1-1 | once | - | TRBV5-1
CASSTRRGTPTGELFF | TGTGCCAGTAGTACCCGAAGGGGGACCCCGACCGGGGAGCTGTTTTTT | TRBJ2-2 | - | - | TRBV19
CSASEDRDSGYTF | TGCAGTGCTAGTGAGGACAGGGACTCTGGCTACACCTTC | TRBJ1-2 | - | TRBD1 | TRBV20-1
CASSGGLVNQPQHF | TGTGCCAGTAGTGGGGGCTTGGTCAATCAGCCCCAGCATTTT | TRBJ1-5 | - | - | TRBV19
CAIRGTGVFNSPLHF | TGTGCCATCAGGGGGACAGGGGTCTTTAATTCACCCCTCCACTTT | TRBJ1-6 | - | TRBD1 | TRBV10-3
CASRVGGTLVYNSPLHF | TGTGCCAGCAGGGTTGGGGGGACTCTTGTCTATAATTCACCCCTCCACTTT | TRBJ1-6 | - | - | TRBV28
CASSKTSGAGDTQYF | TGCGCCAGCAGCAAGACTAGCGGGGCGGGAGATACGCAGTATTTT | TRBJ2-3 | - | TRBD2 | TRBV5-1
CASSLSQVYYGYTF | TGCGCCAGCAGCTTGTCCCAGGTTTACTATGGCTACACCTTC | TRBJ1-2 | - | - | TRBV5-1
CASSPEATTDTQYF | TGCGCCAGCAGCCCGGAGGCCACTACAGATACGCAGTATTTT | TRBJ2-3 | - | - | TRBV4-1
CASSVALAGGLRDEQFF | TGTGCCAGCAGCGTAGCACTAGCGGGGGGTTTACGGGATGAGCAGTTCTTC | TRBJ2-1 | few | TRBD2 | TRBV9
CASSWMTGGYTF | TGTGCCAGCAGCTGGATGACTGGCGGCTACACCTTC | TRBJ1-2 | - | - | TRBV5-5
CASSSWAGADADTQYF | TGTGCCAGCAGCTCCTGGGCGGGGGCCGACGCAGATACGCAGTATTTT | TRBJ2-3 | - | - | TRBV11-3
CASSPIAGSQETQYF | TGCGCCAGCAGCCCTATAGCAGGGTCGCAAGAGACCCAGTACTTC | TRBJ2-5 | - | - | TRBV5-1
CASRLNRDSGYGYTF | TGTGCCAGCAGGTTGAACAGGGACAGCGGCTATGGCTACACCTTC | TRBJ1-2 | once | TRBD1 | TRBV6-5
CASSYRRGEGGQYF | TGTGCCAGCAGTTACCGGCGGGGGGAAGGTGGGCAGTACTTC | TRBJ2-7 | - | TRBD2 | TRBV6-6
CASSSDLRVSYNEQFF | TGCGCCAGCAGCTCTGACTTGCGGGTATCCTACAATGAGCAGTTCTTC | TRBJ2-1 | - | - | TRBV5-1
CASSEKQKGFPDTQYF | TGTGCCAGCAGTGAAAAACAGAAGGGGTTCCCAGATACGCAGTATTTT | TRBJ2-3 | - | - | TRBV6-1
CASSLYLAGGYNEQFF | TGTGCCAGCAGTTTATATCTAGCGGGGGGCTACAATGAGCAGTTCTTC | TRBJ2-1 | - | TRBD2 | TRBV28